This T cell receptor beta chain comes out of a study of T cells in Graves' hyperthyroidism and ophthalmopathy (dated by TCRdb to between 2018 and 2020). Some background on the complete study: Peripheral blood samples were taken at the time of initial diagnosis, prior to any treatment. To identify TCR V-J signatures that set the groups apart, the researchers used a discovery cohort of about a hundred patients, made up of around 42 with Graves' ophthalmopathy and approximately 57 with stable Graves' hyperthyroidism. Whether ophthalmopathy could be predicted prospectively was tested in an independent validation cohort made up of about 18 hyperthyroidism patients plus 17 patients who later progressed to ophthalmopathy. The 90 or so discovery patients were randomly split 7:3 into training and test sets. The study also compared thyroid tissue and blood T-cell repertoires from more than five Graves' hyperthyroidism patients. After blood sampling, hyperthyroidism patients were treated with methimazole at a starting dose of 30 mg daily, and ophthalmopathy patients were treated with high-dose intravenous methylprednisolone. According to the paper, TCR Vbeta CDR3 sequencing was carried out on about 140 peripheral blood samples, which came from 40 to 45 ophthalmopathy, under 80 hyperthyroidism and about 17 progressor patients. What the study reported, not specific to this receptor: In validation, progression to ophthalmopathy was predicted by the model with 65% to 71% sensitivity and 72.22% specificity, a median of around 5.9 months before onset. A model built on a 13 V-J signature distinguished ophthalmopathy from stable hyperthyroidism, reaching about 88% sensitivity and about 81% specificity in cross-validation and 80%/75% in testing. Most expanded thyroid clonotypes (frequency above 0.001) were also found in blood, which suggests that blood repertoires may mirror thyroid immune responses. Sample size was not statistically predetermined, and investigators were not blinded to group allocation.

Ophthalmopathy patients had moderately to severely active disease, Clinical Activity Score of at least 3, NOSPECS grade of at least 4, and duration under 3 months. The study excluded patients with uncontrolled infections, other autoimmune diseases, pregnancy or lactation. Diagnoses were based on clinical symptoms, serum thyroxine and TRAb, thyroid ultrasound and orbital computed tomography. PBMCs were separated from 10 ml of fresh peripheral blood using Ficoll-Paque density gradient centrifugation. Trizol reagent was used to extract total RNA, and RNA quality was then checked on an Agilent 2100 Bioanalyzer. The germline V gene (reference sequence) yields LNHDA for CDR1 and SQIVND for CDR2. After removal of 6 bases from V and 0 bases from J, the junction retains 3 bases not matched to a gene. Including cysteine and phenylalanine, the CDR3 has 15 amino acids. Just the 45-base CDR3 DNA is kept, in frame starting at base 1.

TCR beta CDR3 regions were amplified from RNA transcripts. The TCR CDR3 was subjected to a first round of RT-PCR using the HTBI primer set and the Qiagen OneStep RT-PCR kit. A second multiplex PCR round built the libraries, followed by size selection and purification. Paired-end sequencing of the libraries was performed with 100 bp reads on an Illumina HiSeq2000. From the authors' description of their analysis: Raw data were processed with SOAPnuke, discarding reads with adapters, uncalled bases, mean Phred below 15, or no exact constant-primer or identifier match. COPE v1.2.5 was used to merge the high-quality paired reads, and each unique nucleotide sequence was defined as a clonotype. Clonotypes were aligned to IMGT TRBV, TRBD and TRBJ reference segments using MiTCR v1.1. The analysis included only V-J combinations with a frequency above 0.0001, which together covered more than 99% of the repertoires. A TCS score was defined as the ratio between F50 (clonal expansion) and ExV (chaos), using BLOSUM62-based TCRdist between CDR3 peptides within each V-J. Welch's t-statistics and random forest reduced 450 to 600 V-J features to 13, which were used in a naive Bayes classifier (R e1071). TCRdb redid the processing of the public reads, applying fastp at Q25 and MiXCR, and retained in-frame beta chains. Entries are consolidated by CDR3 protein sequence, retaining the most common genes and DNA. These V and J calls derive from TCRdb rather than the authors' analysis. The sample records 400,000 or so distinct CDR3 sequences, around 15% of which are singletons. About 18% of the sample is in the top ten clones.

This clonotype appeared a few times. Its antigen is not yet known. Per-base quality was not reported, and no clone a single base away is much larger than it. The receptor was isolated from a woman aged 25 to 39 with Graves' ophthalmopathy. This chain is built from TRBV19 and TRBJ2-2; 8 middle bases align to TRBD2. The material sequenced was blood. CDR3 region: CASRTGGTNTGELFF. DNA sequence: TGTGCCAGTAGAACGGGGGGGACGAACACCGGGGAGCTGTTTTTT.